This T cell receptor beta chain was observed in a study of T cell responses to AZD1222 COVID-19 vaccine. Study-wide findings and caveats: Among vaccine-associated CD4 TCRs, coverage spanned spike, with dominance at 160-218 and 743-854.

From germline, CDR1 is SGDLS and CDR2 YYNGEE. The CDR3 has 15 residues. The V segment lost 3 bases and the J segment 4 bases; nucleotides outside the gene matches: 8. Using immunoSEQ multiplex PCR, the repertoire was profiled, and TCRdb retains in-frame clones only, with some absent. The sample holds some 120,000 clones; around 82% are singletons and the top ten take under 10%. This clone is a singleton in its sample. Its antigen is currently unknown. The starting material was peripheral blood, obtained on day 0 of AZD1222 vaccination. This sequence originates from an adult in good health. The V call is TRBV9, the J call TRBJ1-2, with 8 bases identical to TRBD1. The CDR3 reads CASSAMGQAVYGYTF. CDR3 in DNA: TGTGCCAGCAGCGCCATGGGACAGGCGGTCTATGGCTACACCTTC.